The 24 T cell receptor beta chains below all came from one sample that was sequenced in a study of Ad26.COV2.S vaccination and SARS-CoV-2 variants (dated by TCRdb to 2020 to 2023). The treatment or condition label here, explained by the study, means: around 19 received Ad26.COV2.S at low or high dose, single or two shots; roughly 5 received placebo; per-sample allocation not given. Repertoires of vaccine and placebo recipients were sequenced from samples taken on day 63 after the first injection. The library was built by means of the immunoSEQ multiplex PCR assay. TCRdb provides this immuneACCESS table in a form limited to in-frame rearrangements. Some clones are lacking; in checked studies, under half of them reflect an unresolved V gene, and why the rest are absent is not known. Present in this sample are about 420,000 clones, 70% to 90% of which were seen just once. The ten top clones hold roughly 4% of the sample.

The specimen was peripheral blood, collected in a trial of Ad26.COV2.S vaccine versus placebo. These receptors were obtained from a person between 18 and 60 years old who received the Ad26.COV2.S COVID-19 vaccine or a placebo.

The chain combines TRBV5-1 with TRBJ2-5; D is undetermined. Germline V gene data show CDR1 as SGHRS and CDR2 as YFSETQ. The CDR3 length is 15 residues. V shed 1 base and J shed 4 bases, with 14 bases lying between them. CDR3: CASSLSVGYGETQYF. The CDR3 DNA reads TGCGCCAGCAGCTTGTCTGTTGGCTATGGAGAGACCCAGTACTTC.

CDR3 amino acids: CASSYSVGAGETQYF. CDR3 DNA: TGTGCCAGCAGTTACTCCGTAGGGGCGGGGGAGACCCAGTACTTC. V is TRBV6-5 and J is TRBJ2-5; a weak D match, TRBD2 (6 bases). V lost 0 bases and J 5 bases, leaving 13 bases between the germline ends. The CDR3 is 15 amino acids. Germline CDR1 is MNHEY and CDR2 is SVGAGI.

V gene TRBV4-1 combines with J gene TRBJ2-1; D is undetermined. Germline values: CDR1 MGHRA, CDR2 YSYEKL. V shed 5 bases and J shed 12 bases, with 17 bases lying between them. CDR3 size: 13 residues. This CDR3 is CASSDPLTPWQFF. In DNA form, the CDR3 reads TGCGCCAGCAGCGACCCCCTGACTCCTTGGCAGTTCTTC.

The genes are TRBV11-2 and TRBJ1-6; D is unclear. The CDR3 consists of 17 residues. Germline lookup yields CDR1 SGHAT and CDR2 FQNNGV. V lost 0 bases and J 9 bases, leaving 18 bases between the germline ends. CDR3 sequence: CASSLDGLTLSSSPLHF. DNA of the CDR3: TGTGCCAGCAGCTTAGACGGGCTAACACTCTCGAGTTCACCCCTCCACTTT.

The chain joins TRBV24-1 to TRBJ1-1; no reliable D call. CDR3 length equals 16 residues. Looked up from germline, CDR1 is KGHDR and CDR2 is SFDVKD. The V end lost 2 bases, the J end lost 4 bases, and 16 bases lay between the germline ends. CDR3 in amino acids: CATSDSGRAGGTEAFF. CDR3 DNA: TGTGCCACCAGTGATTCCGGAAGGGCGGGCGGCACTGAAGCTTTCTTT.

The rearrangement joins TRBV28 to TRBJ1-4; 7 nucleotides align to TRBD1. The J segment lost 7 bases and the V segment lost 6 bases, leaving 8 bases of the junction unmatched. The CDR3 extends over 14 amino acids. Germline assignment: CDR1 MDHEN and CDR2 SYDVKM. CDR3 residues: CASSPGTATEKLFF. For the CDR3, the DNA is TGTGCCAGCAGCCCCGGGACAGCGACTGAAAAACTGTTTTTT.

Only one count was recorded for this clone. The chain has TRBV6-6 and TRBJ2-3; D is ambiguous. The CDR3 loop spans 16 amino acids. CDR1 MNHNY and CDR2 SVGAGI come from the germline V gene (reference sequence). Trimming took off 2 bases at V and 1 base at J, with 13 bases between the two ends. This CDR3 is CASSYGFGRRTDTQYF. CDR3 in DNA: TGTGCCAGCAGTTACGGGTTCGGGCGGCGCACAGATACGCAGTATTTT.

Regarding this clone: Other DNA variants within this sample encode the same CDR3. V usage is TRBV18 and J usage is TRBJ1-5, with unresolved D. CDR1 KGHSH and CDR2 LQKENI come from the germline V gene. The CDR3 covers 13 residues. V gave up 4 bases and J gave up 0 bases, with 4 bases separating them. The CDR3 DNA sequence: TGTGCCAGCTCACTCAATAGCAATCAGCCCCAGCATTTT. It translates to CASSLNSNQPQHF.

This clone was observed a few times. This same CDR3 is encoded by further DNA sequences in the sample. This sequence joins TRBV5-4 and TRBJ2-7, with 10 bases lining up with TRBD1. The CDR3 extends over 14 amino acids. Germline V gene data show CDR1 as SGHNT and CDR2 as YYREEE (reference sequence). V gave up 3 bases and J gave up 2 bases; unmatched junction bases: 2. Here the CDR3 reads CASSYGQGAYEQYF. The CDR3 DNA reads as TGTGCCAGCAGCTACGGACAGGGGGCCTACGAGCAGTACTTC. Using reference TRBV5-4 and TRBJ2-7 for the parts outside the CDR3, the full variable domain is ETGVTQSPTHLIKTRGQQVTLRCSSQSGHNTVSWYQQALGQGPQFIFQYYREEENGRGNFPPRFSGLQFPNYSSELNVNALELDDSALYLCASSYGQGAYEQYFGPGTRLTVT.

The CDR3 here is CASSSLWGELFF. The CDR3 coding sequence is TGTGCCAGCAGCTCCCTTTGGGGGGAGCTGTTTTTT. The chain uses TRBV7-6 and TRBJ2-2; D gene unclear. Trimming pared 4 bases from V and 8 bases from J, leaving 8 bases between. CDR1 and CDR2 from the germline V gene are SGHVS and FNYEAQ. The CDR3 consists of 12 residues.

This clone came up a few times. The chain employs TRBV5-1 and TRBJ1-1; 8 bases fit TRBD1. J was trimmed by 4 bases and V by 4 bases; bases with no gene match: 3. Looked up from germline, CDR1 is SGHRS and CDR2 is YFSETQ. This CDR3 contains 13 residues. DNA of the CDR3: TGCGCCAGCAGCGTAACAGGGGGCACTGAAGCTTTCTTT. It translates to CASSVTGGTEAFF.

The rearrangement uses TRBV2 and TRBJ2-1; the D is unclear. CDR1 is SNHLY and CDR2 is FYNNEI in the germline V gene. The CDR3 has 14 amino acids. The V end lost 0 bases, the J end lost 9 bases, and 12 bases lay between the germline ends. The chain's CDR3 is CASSEASAYGEQFF. CDR3 sequence (DNA): TGTGCCAGCAGTGAAGCGAGTGCTTACGGTGAGCAGTTCTTC.

The chain combines TRBV6-5 with TRBJ1-1; a weak D match, TRBD1 (5 bases). Germline values: CDR1 MNHEY, CDR2 SVGAGI. Trimming stripped 7 bases from V and 5 bases from J, with 14 bases between. The CDR3 totals 13 residues. The CDR3 here is CASTNGDPTEAFF. The CDR3 nucleotides read TGTGCCAGCACCAATGGGGACCCTACTGAAGCTTTCTTT.

This clone was picked up a small number of times. The genes are TRBV2 and TRBJ1-2, with D possibly TRBD1 on 6 matching bases. The CDR3 runs to 14 residues. Trimming cost V 4 bases and J 4 bases, with 13 bases left between them. The germline V gene has CDR1 SNHLY and CDR2 FYNNEI. The chain's CDR3 is CASSVEGVAYGYTF. As DNA, the CDR3 is TGTGCCAGCAGTGTCGAGGGGGTGGCCTATGGCTACACCTTC.

The V gene is TRBV20-1, the J gene TRBJ2-3; TRBD2 agrees at 8 bases. Trimming at V came to 3 bases and at J to 5 bases, leaving 22 bases not matched to a gene. Germline V CDR1 and CDR2: DFQATT, SNEGSKA (reference sequence). The CDR3 is 19 amino acids. The CDR3 coding sequence is TGCAGTGCTAGTTTTTCTTTTAGCGGGGTAGCCCGTGCGAGAGATACGCAGTATTTT. Protein product: CSASFSFSGVARARDTQYF.

The rearrangement links TRBV5-6 to TRBJ1-1; 7 nucleotides align to TRBD1. V dropped 1 base and J dropped 0; count of bases not matched to a gene: 6. From germline, CDR1 is SGHDT and CDR2 YYEEEE. The CDR3 loop spans 16 amino acids. This CDR3 is CASSLRQGGMNTEAFF. In nucleotides, the CDR3 is TGTGCCAGCAGCTTGAGGCAGGGGGGCATGAACACTGAAGCTTTCTTT.

V and J are TRBV7-9 and TRBJ1-5, with D tentatively TRBD1 (5 bases). The germline V gene has CDR1 SEHNR and CDR2 FQNEAQ (reference sequence). This CDR3 region has 15 residues. V shed 11 bases and J shed 0 bases, with 17 bases lying between them. Written as DNA, the CDR3 is TGTGCCGCAGGAGGGACGGGGTATAGCAATCAGCCCCAGCATTTT. Translated, it gives CAAGGTGYSNQPQHF.

The chain combines TRBV11-1 with TRBJ2-2; D is perhaps TRBD1 (5 bases). This CDR3 comprises 12 residues. V was trimmed by 3 bases and J by 6 bases, leaving 5 bases between them. The V gene's germline CDR1 is SGHAT and CDR2 FQDESV (reference sequence). The CDR3 spells CASSFRAGELFF. The DNA of the CDR3 is TGTGCCAGCAGCTTCAGGGCCGGGGAGCTGTTTTTT.

The chain has TRBV2 and TRBJ2-5; possible D gene TRBD2, 6 bases. This CDR3 region has 15 residues. Trimming cost V 6 bases and J 2 bases, with 16 bases left between them. The V gene's germline CDR1 is SNHLY and CDR2 FYNNEI. The CDR3 sequence: CASRTLGGTQETQYF. CDR3 nucleotide sequence: TGTGCCAGCAGGACCCTCGGCGGGACTCAAGAGACCCAGTACTTC.

V gene TRBV28 combines with J gene TRBJ1-2; a possible D gene is TRBD1 (6 bases). The ends were cut back, 6 bases at V and 6 bases at J, with 23 bases in the middle. Germline CDR1 MDHEN, CDR2 SYDVKM. This CDR3 has 16 residues. CDR3 loop: CASSAVGAVRTDGYTF. In nucleotides, the CDR3 is TGTGCCAGCAGCGCCGTGGGGGCGGTTAGGACAGATGGCTACACCTTC.

The chain carries TRBV7-3 and TRBJ1-4; D is uncertain. CDR3 length: 15 amino acids. Germline assignment: CDR1 SGHTA and CDR2 FQGTGA. Trimming shortened V by 3 bases and J by 0 bases, and 8 bases separated the two germline ends. The CDR3 spells CASSLTATTNEKLFF. The DNA of the CDR3 is TGTGCCAGCAGCTTGACCGCCACAACTAATGAAAAACTGTTTTTT.

This chain links TRBV6-4 with TRBJ1-1, with no clear D. This CDR3 is 16 amino acids long. The V gene's germline CDR1 is MRHNA and CDR2 SNTAGT. V dropped 2 bases and J dropped 3 bases, with 16 bases sitting between them. CDR3 sequence reads: CASSDDHFFGDTEAFF. In nucleotides, the CDR3 is TGTGCCAGCAGTGACGATCATTTCTTCGGGGACACTGAAGCTTTCTTT.

CDR3 residues: CASSKQENTEAFF. The DNA of the CDR3 is TGTGCCAGCAGCAAACAGGAGAACACTGAAGCTTTCTTT. This rearrangement joins TRBV11-2 to TRBJ1-1; TRBD1 might be the D (5 bases). From germline, CDR1 is SGHAT and CDR2 FQNNGV. The CDR3 runs to 13 residues. Trimming removed 5 bases from V and 1 base from J, with 8 bases in between.

The rearrangement links TRBV19 to TRBJ2-5; D remains unclear. This CDR3 spans 13 amino acids. The germline V gene encodes CDR1 LNHDA and CDR2 SQIVND (reference sequence). The V end was cut by 4 bases, the J end by 0 bases, with 6 bases between. CDR3 residues: CASSNYYQETQYF. CDR3 nucleotide sequence: TGTGCCAGTAGTAACTACTACCAAGAGACCCAGTACTTC.